A few counts support the clone carrying this TCR beta chain. For the second PCR, which ran for about 6 to 11 cycles, a sample-barcoded 5' primer and a J-beta primer mix were used. A tag from a template-switch adaptor with 12 random nucleotides marked each cDNA molecule. One entry per CDR3 protein, called by TCRdb with MiXCR from the 5' RACE reads. The sample has 650,000 to 950,000 distinct CDR3 sequences; more than 40% are singletons. These data come from a study of blood T cells in healthy people across ages. Caucasian, healthy and from Russia, the donors were aged between 6 and 90. Sequencing input: blood. This receptor was taken from a man in his sixties in good health.

This CDR3 is CASSFISQETQYF. CDR3 DNA: TGTGCCAGCAGCTTCATATCTCAAGAGACCCAGTACTTC. The V and J genes are TRBV5-5 and TRBJ2-5; D gene unclear. V was cut by 2 bases and J by 2 bases, with 7 bases left in between. Germline V CDR1 and CDR2: SGHKS, YYEKEE (reference sequence). This CDR3 comprises 13 residues.